The clone carrying this T cell receptor beta chain occurred many times. Antigen unknown. The source of the sample is a study of regulatory T cells in long-lasting Graves disease. Overall study findings and caveats: Persistent Graves' cases showed lower TCR diversity than newly diagnosed cases. The number of shared public clonotypes was higher in persistent patients (2,741) than new patients (under 1,000).

CDR1 is DFQATT, CDR2 SNEGSKA, per germline (reference sequence). This CDR3 has 15 residues. V gave up 5 bases and J gave up 2 bases; unmatched junction bases: 8. The time point is: newly diagnosed GD, antithyroid drugs for less than 3 months. From PBMCs, RNA was extracted and then used to make the TCR library. Arm-PCR of CDR3 regions and iRepertoire HTBI primers were the basis on which TCR beta libraries were built. In the original analysis: Segment identification across samples yielded 62 TRBV and more than 11 TRBJ segments. TCRdb reprocessed the multiplex PCR reads via MiXCR and lists one record per CDR3 protein. V and J calls and clone size were set by TCRdb, not the authors. The data contain a few hundred thousand distinct CDR3 sequences, roughly 13% of them singletons. The same specimen was also included in a second study, on T cells in Graves' hyperthyroidism and ophthalmopathy.

Sequenced material: peripheral blood mononuclear cells (PBMCs), taken at new diagnosis, from a patient treated with antithyroid drugs. The genes are TRBV20-1 and TRBJ2-3, with 9 bases matching TRBD1. This TCR came from a man aged 25 to 45 with Graves disease. The CDR3 reads CSAPPGTGNTDTQYF. The CDR3 bases are TGCAGTGCTCCACCGGGGACAGGGAACACAGATACGCAGTATTTT.